This is a list of T cell receptor beta chains from one sample in a study of blood T cell repertoires in COVID-19. TCRdb's copy holds only in-frame clones and misses some; the assay was immunoSEQ multiplex PCR. The sample includes 200,000 to 250,000 clones, about 80% of them seen just once. The sample taken for sequencing was PBMCs or T cells enriched from blood (not recorded which). The receptors derive from a middle-aged woman with acute COVID-19. Both conserved end residues are part of each CDR3. Fields, in order: V gene, CDR3 length, J gene, clone size, D gene, CDR3 DNA, CDR3 protein. The D gene is left open where the match is weak. Clone sizes are given selectively: once, few, many, or a class where the clone is expanded.

>TRBV6-2/TRBV6-3|14|TRBJ2-5|NA|NA
TGTGCCAGCAGTTATCCTAGCCTTAAAGAGACCCAGTACTTC
CASSYPSLKETQYF
>TRBV28|12|TRBJ1-3|once|NA
TGTGCCAGCAGTCTTGTGGGAAACACCATATATTTT
CASSLVGNTIYF
>TRBV4-3|18|TRBJ1-4|NA|NA
TGCGCCAGCAGCCAAGATCGGCCAGGGTCTTGGTTGGGTGAAAAACTGTTTTTT
CASSQDRPGSWLGEKLFF
>TRBV5-1|14|TRBJ1-1|NA|TRBD1
TGCGCCAGCAAACCCGGGACAGAGAACACTGAAGCTTTCTTT
CASKPGTENTEAFF
>TRBV27|13|TRBJ2-7|NA|NA
TGTGCCAGCAGTTTATCGGCCTCCTACGAGCAGTACTTC
CASSLSASYEQYF
>TRBV6-6|15|TRBJ1-1|NA|NA
TGTGCCAGCAGTTACTCGGGGGGTGTTGACACTGAAGCTTTCTTT
CASSYSGGVDTEAFF
>TRBV7-6|14|TRBJ1-3|NA|TRBD1
TGTGCCAGCAGCTTAGAACAGGGGCGAAACACCATATATTTT
CASSLEQGRNTIYF
>TRBV6-5|14|TRBJ1-2|NA|NA
TGTGCCAGCAGTAGAGGGCCTACTAACTATGGCTACACCTTC
CASSRGPTNYGYTF
>TRBV5-1|13|TRBJ2-2|once|NA
TGCGCCAGCAGCTTAGCCTACTCCGGGGAGCTGTTTTTT
CASSLAYSGELFF
>TRBV27|15|TRBJ1-2|NA|TRBD1
TGTGCCAGCAGTCCCTGGACAGGGGAGAGCTATGGCTACACCTTC
CASSPWTGESYGYTF
>TRBV7-9|15|TRBJ1-2|NA|TRBD1
TGTGCCAGCAGCTCTCGAACAGGGGCCCATCGGGGCTACACCTTC
CASSSRTGAHRGYTF
>TRBV9|15|TRBJ2-1|NA|TRBD2
TGTGCCAGCAGCGTAGGAACTAGCGGGGGCGGCGAGCAGTTCTTC
CASSVGTSGGGEQFF
>TRBV30|14|TRBJ1-1|NA|TRBD1
TGTGCCTGGAGCTCGGGGCAGGGGGTCACTGAAGCTTTCTTT
CAWSSGQGVTEAFF
>TRBV2|17|TRBJ2-1|NA|NA
TGTGCCAGCAGTGGTGGGACGGGCAGGGGCCTCTACAATGAGCAGTTCTTC
CASSGGTGRGLYNEQFF
>TRBV7-3|15|TRBJ2-7|NA|TRBD2
TGTGCCAGCAGCTTTGAGCGGGAGGAACCCTACGAGCAGTACTTC
CASSFEREEPYEQYF
>TRBV11-3|17|TRBJ2-3|NA|TRBD2
TGTGCCAGCAGCCCGGGGACTAGCGGGGGGTCCACAGATACGCAGTATTTT
CASSPGTSGGSTDTQYF
>TRBV2|15|TRBJ2-4|NA|NA
TGTGCCAGCCGAAGACAGTCCCTGGGTCCAAACATTCAGTACTTC
CASRRQSLGPNIQYF
>TRBV10-2|14|TRBJ1-4|NA|NA
TGCGCCAGCAACCCGGGTGGTACGGATGAAAAACTGTTTTTT
CASNPGGTDEKLFF
>TRBV6-5|15|TRBJ1-5|NA|NA
TGTGCCAGCAAAACGGTTACAGGTACCAATCAGCCCCAGCATTTT
CASKTVTGTNQPQHF
>TRBV11-2|19|TRBJ2-3|NA|TRBD2
TGTGCCAGCAGCTCACCATTTAGCGGGGGGGCCGCTAGCACAGATACGCAGTATTTT
CASSSPFSGGAASTDTQYF
>TRBV11-1|14|TRBJ2-3|NA|NA
TGTGCCAGCAGCCCTTTCCGGGGCACAGATACGCAGTATTTT
CASSPFRGTDTQYF
>TRBV2|15|TRBJ1-5|NA|NA
TGTGCCAGCAAACTGGACGGGAATAGCAATCAGCCCCAGCATTTT
CASKLDGNSNQPQHF
>TRBV27|15|TRBJ1-1|once|TRBD1
TGTGCCAGCAGTCCCTGGGGACAGGGTGATACTGAAGCTTTCTTT
CASSPWGQGDTEAFF
>TRBV7-9|14|TRBJ1-6|NA|NA
TGTGCCAGCAGCTTTACAGGGTATAATTCACCCCTCCACTTT
CASSFTGYNSPLHF
>TRBV5-1|16|TRBJ2-7|once|NA
TGCGCCAGCAGCTTGGGGCGGACGGGGGAAAGGTACGAGCAGTACTTC
CASSLGRTGERYEQYF
>TRBV7-2|14|TRBJ2-1|NA|NA
TGTGCCAGCACCCCCGACAGCTCCTACAATGAGCAGTTCTTC
CASTPDSSYNEQFF
>TRBV27|14|TRBJ1-6|NA|NA
TGTGCCAGCAGTCCTCGGGGGGCCCATTCACCCCTCCACTTT
CASSPRGAHSPLHF
>TRBV6-5|13|TRBJ1-5|NA|NA
TGTGCCAGCAGCGCCCTAGGTAATCAGCCCCAGCATTTT
CASSALGNQPQHF
>TRBV7-2|15|TRBJ2-1|few|TRBD2
TGTGCCAGCAGCTTAGCTAGCGGGAGGGGCTATGAGCAGTTCTTC
CASSLASGRGYEQFF
>TRBV7-9|14|TRBJ1-2|NA|NA
TGTGCCAGCAGCCCCTGGGGGGATAACTATGGCTACACCTTC
CASSPWGDNYGYTF
>TRBV7-3|18|TRBJ2-6|NA|NA
TGTGCCAGCAGCTCCCACAGGGGACTCCTCTCTGGGGCCAACGTCCTGACTTTC
CASSSHRGLLSGANVLTF
>TRBV7-2|12|TRBJ1-2|once|NA
TGTGCCAGCAACTCGGTGTCCTATGGCTACACCTTC
CASNSVSYGYTF
>TRBV3-1/TRBV3-2|19|TRBJ1-2|NA|NA
TGTGCCAGCAGCCAAGATTTTTCCGAGCAGGGGACCTCGCGTAATGGCTACACCTTC
CASSQDFSEQGTSRNGYTF